The sequence of this T cell receptor beta chain was determined in a study of shared T cell receptors in the human thymus. The method was immunoSEQ multiplex PCR; TCRdb's version includes in-frame clones alone and lacks a portion of them. The table lists 600,000 to 900,000 clones, 80% to 90% of them singletons, with around 0.01% in the top ten. The data were also submitted as part of a second study, on human thymus T cells.

The source material was thymocytes. The sequence was collected from a girl under three years old with a congenital heart defect.

This CDR3 is CASSSGLAGSNFTDTQYF. The CDR3 DNA follows: TGTGCCAGCAGCTCTGGACTAGCGGGATCAAATTTCACAGATACGCAGTATTTT. The chain recombines TRBV7-2 with TRBJ2-3; 12 positions agree with TRBD2. CDR3 size: 18 residues. V was clipped by 4 bases and J by 2 bases; unmatched bases: 10. The V gene's germline CDR1 is SGHTA and CDR2 FQGNSA.